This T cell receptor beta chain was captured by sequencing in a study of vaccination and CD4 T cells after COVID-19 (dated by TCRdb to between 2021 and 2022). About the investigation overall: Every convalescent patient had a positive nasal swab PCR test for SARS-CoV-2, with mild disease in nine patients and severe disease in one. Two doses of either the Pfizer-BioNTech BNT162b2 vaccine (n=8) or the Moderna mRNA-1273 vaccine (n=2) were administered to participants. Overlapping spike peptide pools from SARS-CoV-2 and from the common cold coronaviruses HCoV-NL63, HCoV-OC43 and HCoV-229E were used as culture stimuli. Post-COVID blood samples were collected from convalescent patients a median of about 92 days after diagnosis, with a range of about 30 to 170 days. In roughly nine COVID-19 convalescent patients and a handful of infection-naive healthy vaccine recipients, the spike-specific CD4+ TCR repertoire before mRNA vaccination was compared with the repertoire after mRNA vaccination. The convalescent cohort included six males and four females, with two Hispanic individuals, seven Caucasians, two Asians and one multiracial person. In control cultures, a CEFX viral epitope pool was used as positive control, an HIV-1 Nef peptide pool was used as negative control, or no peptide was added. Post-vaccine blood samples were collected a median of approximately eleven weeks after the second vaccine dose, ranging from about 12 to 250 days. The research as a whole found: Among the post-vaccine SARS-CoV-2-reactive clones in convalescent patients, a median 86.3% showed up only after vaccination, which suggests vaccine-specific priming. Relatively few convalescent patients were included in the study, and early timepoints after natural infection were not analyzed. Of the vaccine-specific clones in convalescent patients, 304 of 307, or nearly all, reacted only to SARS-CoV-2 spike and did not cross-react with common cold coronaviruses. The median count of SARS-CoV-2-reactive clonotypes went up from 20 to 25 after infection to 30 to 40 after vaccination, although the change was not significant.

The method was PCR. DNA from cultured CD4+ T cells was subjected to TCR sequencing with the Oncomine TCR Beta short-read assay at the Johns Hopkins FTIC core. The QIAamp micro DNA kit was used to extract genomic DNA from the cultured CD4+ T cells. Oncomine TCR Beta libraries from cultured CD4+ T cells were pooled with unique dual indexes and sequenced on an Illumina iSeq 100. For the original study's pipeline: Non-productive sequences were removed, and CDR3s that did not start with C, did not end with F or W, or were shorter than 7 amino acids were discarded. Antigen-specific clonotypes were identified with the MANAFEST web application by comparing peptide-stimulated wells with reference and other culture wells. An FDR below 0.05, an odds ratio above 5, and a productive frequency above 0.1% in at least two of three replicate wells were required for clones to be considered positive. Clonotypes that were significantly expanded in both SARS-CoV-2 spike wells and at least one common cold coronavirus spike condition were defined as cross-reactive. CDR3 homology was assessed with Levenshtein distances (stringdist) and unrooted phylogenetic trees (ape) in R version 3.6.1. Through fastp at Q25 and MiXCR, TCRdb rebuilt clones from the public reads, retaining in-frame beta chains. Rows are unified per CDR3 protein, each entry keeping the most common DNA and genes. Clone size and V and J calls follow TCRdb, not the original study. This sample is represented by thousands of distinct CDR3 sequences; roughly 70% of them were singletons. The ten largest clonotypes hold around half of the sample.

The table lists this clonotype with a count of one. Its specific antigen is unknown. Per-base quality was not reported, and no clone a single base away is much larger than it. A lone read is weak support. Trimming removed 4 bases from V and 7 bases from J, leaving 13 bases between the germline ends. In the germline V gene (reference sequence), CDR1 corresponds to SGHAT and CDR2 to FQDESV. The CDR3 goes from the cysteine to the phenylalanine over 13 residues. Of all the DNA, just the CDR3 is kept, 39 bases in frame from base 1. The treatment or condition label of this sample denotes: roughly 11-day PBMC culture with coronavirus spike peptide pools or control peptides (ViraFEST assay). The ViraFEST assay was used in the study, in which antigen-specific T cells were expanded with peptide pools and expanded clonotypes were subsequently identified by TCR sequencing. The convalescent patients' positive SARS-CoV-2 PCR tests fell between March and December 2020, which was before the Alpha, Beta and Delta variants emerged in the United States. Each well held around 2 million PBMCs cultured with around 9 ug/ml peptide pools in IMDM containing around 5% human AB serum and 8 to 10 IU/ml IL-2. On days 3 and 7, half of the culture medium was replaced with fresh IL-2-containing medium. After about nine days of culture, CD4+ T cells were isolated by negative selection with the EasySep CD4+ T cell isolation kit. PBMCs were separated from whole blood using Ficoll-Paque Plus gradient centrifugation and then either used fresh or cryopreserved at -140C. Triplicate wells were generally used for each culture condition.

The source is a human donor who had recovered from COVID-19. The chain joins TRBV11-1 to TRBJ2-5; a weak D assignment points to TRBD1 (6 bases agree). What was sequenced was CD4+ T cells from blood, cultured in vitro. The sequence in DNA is TGTGCCAGCAGCTCACAGGGATTTGGGACCCAGTACTTC. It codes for CASSSQGFGTQYF.